One sample yielded the 19 T cell receptor beta chains listed below, sequenced in a study of T cell responses to AZD1222 COVID-19 vaccine. TCRdb keeps only in-frame clones here, not all; method: immunoSEQ multiplex PCR. In the table there are around 99,000 clones, about nine tenths of which are singletons. The source material was peripheral blood, sampled on day 0 of AZD1222 vaccination. The receptors come from an adult in good health.

Here the CDR3 DNA reads TGTGCCAGCGGCCAGCGGCTAGCGGGAGGAAATGAGCAGTTCTTC. Translating gives CASGQRLAGGNEQFF. The chain combines TRBV27 with TRBJ2-1; 11 nucleotides line up with TRBD2. CDR3 length: 15 residues. Trimming removed 8 bases from V and 7 bases from J; junction bases left unmatched: 10. Germline lookup yields CDR1 MNHEY and CDR2 SMNVEV (reference sequence).

The chain has TRBV7-9 and TRBJ2-2; a possible D gene is TRBD2 (5 bases). CDR1 is SEHNR and CDR2 is FQNEAQ in the germline V gene (reference sequence). V lost 4 bases to trimming and J lost 5 bases, with 17 bases between them. The CDR3 spans 16 residues. CDR3 sequence reads: CASSSLAALGTGELFF. The CDR3 DNA reads as TGTGCCAGCAGCTCCCTAGCTGCTCTGGGAACCGGGGAGCTGTTTTTT.

This rearrangement joins TRBV6-1 to TRBJ1-2; no clear D. Germline V gene lookup returns CDR1 MNHNS and CDR2 SASEGT. This CDR3 is built from 15 residues. Between the trimmed V and J ends, which lost 1 base and 2 bases, there was a span of 11 bases. Here the CDR3 reads CASSEEAGANYGYTF. CDR3 DNA: TGTGCCAGCAGTGAAGAGGCGGGCGCCAACTATGGCTACACCTTC.

A single count supports this clone. The chain employs TRBV2 and TRBJ1-1; 8 positions agree with TRBD1. The CDR3 sequence is 14 residues long. Germline V gives CDR1 SNHLY, CDR2 FYNNEI. The V segment lost 5 bases and the J segment 0 bases; nucleotides outside the gene matches: 2. In DNA, the CDR3 is TGTGCCAGCAGTATGACAGGGGTGAACACTGAAGCTTTCTTT. Translated: CASSMTGVNTEAFF.

V gene TRBV30 combines with J gene TRBJ1-4; 10 bases line up with TRBD1. There are 19 residues in the CDR3. The J segment lost 2 bases and the V segment lost 4 bases, leaving 16 bases of the junction unmatched. CDR1 is GTSNPN and CDR2 is SVGIG in the germline V gene (reference sequence). This CDR3 is CAWILRGTGVGDTNEKLFF. As DNA, the CDR3 is TGTGCCTGGATCCTTCGAGGGACAGGGGTTGGGGACACTAATGAAAAACTGTTTTTT.

In this sample, this clone is medium-sized. The rearrangement links TRBV5-8 to TRBJ1-3; no reliable D call. Trimming left V 7 bases short and J 8 bases short, with 13 bases between. Germline assignment: CDR1 SGHTS and CDR2 YDEGEE. This CDR3 has 12 residues. The CDR3 protein is CASGSGGDTIYF. CDR3 DNA sequence: TGTGCCAGCGGATCCGGTGGGGACACCATATATTTT.

This clone was counted a single time. The J gene is TRBJ1-1, the V gene TRBV18; tentative D call: TRBD1 (6 bases). CDR3 size: 15 residues. Per the germline V gene, CDR1 is KGHSH and CDR2 is LQKENI. Trimming pared 2 bases from V and 4 bases from J, leaving 14 bases between. CDR3 bases: TGTGCCAGCTCACCATTAAGGGGGGTAGGCACTGAAGCTTTCTTT. This gives the protein CASSPLRGVGTEAFF.

The rearrangement links TRBV10-1 to TRBJ2-3; D ambiguous. V shed 4 bases and J shed 3 bases, with 17 bases lying between them. Germline assignment: CDR1 WNHNN and CDR2 SYGVQD (reference sequence). The CDR3 consists of 16 residues. The CDR3 reads CASSGSGEIGTDTQYF. CDR3 DNA: TGCGCCAGCAGTGGAAGTGGGGAAATTGGGACAGATACGCAGTATTTT.

The CDR3 DNA follows: TGTGCCAGCTTCTCCGGAGTCGGCACAGATACGCAGTATTTT. Translated, it gives CASFSGVGTDTQYF. This chain joins TRBV27 and TRBJ2-3; no firm D call. This CDR3 is built from 14 residues. Germline loops: CDR1 MNHEY, CDR2 SMNVEV (reference sequence). V lost 8 bases, J lost 1 base, and 13 bases lay in between.

The chain combines TRBV6-2 or TRBV6-3 with TRBJ1-2, with no clear D. Germline assignment: CDR1 MNHEY and CDR2 SVGEGT. This CDR3 has 12 residues. V gave up 2 bases and J gave up 8 bases, with 9 bases separating them. The CDR3 loop is CASSYGQIGYTF. The DNA of the CDR3 is TGTGCCAGCAGTTACGGCCAGATAGGCTACACCTTC.

The chain combines TRBV28 with TRBJ2-5; no reliable D call. The germline CDR1 and CDR2 sequences are MDHEN and SYDVKM. Between the trimmed V and J ends, which lost 3 bases and 4 bases, there was a span of 9 bases. The CDR3 is made up of 13 amino acids. The CDR3 DNA reads as TGTGCCAGCAGTTTCCCTTCGGGAGAGACCCAGTACTTC. Its translation: CASSFPSGETQYF.

This chain connects TRBV9 to TRBJ1-1; TRBD1 matches 7 bases. V shed 4 bases, J shed 1 base, and the junction held 7 bases outside the gene matches. The germline gives CDR1 SGDLS, CDR2 YYNGEE. The CDR3 is 15 amino acids. Written as DNA, the CDR3 is TGTGCCAGCAGCTCGTGGGACAGCTCGAACACTGAAGCTTTCTTT. Its translation is CASSSWDSSNTEAFF.

This clone is a singleton in its sample. The chain combines TRBV5-4 with TRBJ2-5; 7 bases agree with TRBD2. CDR3 length equals 14 residues. Losses at the gene ends were 5 bases for V and 0 bases for J; bases not matched to a gene: 4. CDR1 is SGHNT and CDR2 is YYREEE in the germline V gene (reference sequence). CDR3 nucleotides: TGTGCCAGCAGGCATCGGGGGGACCAAGAGACCCAGTACTTC. Translation: CASRHRGDQETQYF.

The rearrangement joins TRBV28 to TRBJ2-7, with D possibly called TRBD1 or TRBD2 (5 bases each). CDR3 length: 15 amino acids. V lost 3 bases to trimming and J lost 7 bases, with 19 bases between them. Looked up from germline, CDR1 is MDHEN and CDR2 is SYDVKM. CDR3: CASSLTGPGQGEQYF. The CDR3 bases are TGTGCCAGCAGTTTGACGGGACCTGGGCAAGGGGAGCAGTACTTC.

In its sample, this clone was seen once. This chain links TRBV28 with TRBJ1-6; D gene ambiguous. V lost 6 bases and J lost 0, with 6 bases in between. This CDR3 is built from 14 residues. Germline loops: CDR1 MDHEN, CDR2 SYDVKM. CDR3 DNA: TGTGCCAGCAGGGTGAGCTCCTATAATTCACCCCTCCACTTT. Its protein product is CASRVSSYNSPLHF.

This chain connects TRBV30 to TRBJ1-4; possible D gene TRBD1, 6 bases. With 2 bases removed from V and 5 bases from J, the gap between germline ends came to 18 bases. The CDR3 runs to 16 residues. The germline gives CDR1 GTSNPN, CDR2 SVGIG (reference sequence). The CDR3 reads CAWSPSIGQINEKLFF. The DNA of the CDR3 is TGTGCCTGGAGTCCCTCTATAGGACAGATAAATGAAAAACTGTTTTTT.

In the case of this clone: An end of the junction does not agree with germline; a read error may underlie this. J is TRBJ2-5 and V is TRBV3-1 (or the pseudogene TRBV3-2); 12 positions agree with TRBD2. In germline, CDR1 is LGHDT, CDR2 YNNKEL (reference sequence). The CDR3 has 12 amino acids. CDR3 coding DNA: TGTGCCAGCAGCCCTAGCGGGAGGGCCCCCAACTTC. This translates into CASSPSGRAPNF.

The chain has TRBV14 and TRBJ2-2; TRBD1 matches 9 bases. V lost 3 bases to trimming and J lost 4 bases; unmatched junction nucleotides: 9. The CDR3 totals 17 residues. The V gene's germline CDR1 is SGHDN and CDR2 FVKESK. CDR3 in amino acids: CASSQALGQGGTGELFF. CDR3 sequence (DNA): TGTGCCAGCAGCCAGGCACTGGGACAGGGAGGCACCGGGGAGCTGTTTTTT.

V and J are TRBV28 and TRBJ2-3; a possible D gene is TRBD1 (6 bases). Germline V CDR1 and CDR2: MDHEN, SYDVKM. The ends were cut back, 6 bases at V and 2 bases at J, with 24 bases in the middle. This CDR3 has 18 amino acids. CDR3 nucleotide sequence: TGTGCCAGCAGCCCCTCCCGTTGGGGGCCGGACCCCACAGATACGCAGTATTTT. Amino acid sequence: CASSPSRWGPDPTDTQYF.